This TCR beta chain was recovered during a study of neurological immune-mediated disorders. It was by 5'RACE with 10-nucleotide random UMIs that the cDNA was made. TCRdb processed the 5' RACE reads anew with MiXCR; each CDR3 protein has one entry. The data show some 27,000 distinct CDR3 sequences, approximately 6.6% seen once. In this sample, this clonotype turned up many times. Its specificity is unknown. The healthy controls volunteered at a blood bank in Maryland, USA. Study outcomes and limitations: Whereas HTLV-1-associated myelopathy showed the most TCR clonal expansion, multiple sclerosis showed the least, with levels below those of healthy controls.

The germline CDR1 and CDR2 sequences are SGHKS and YYEKEE (reference sequence). With 0 bases removed from V and 4 bases from J, the gap between germline ends came to 13 bases. CDR3 length: 16 residues. The rearrangement links TRBV5-5 to TRBJ1-4, with D perhaps matching TRBD1 (5 bases). This TCR was recovered from a woman between 45 and 65 years old in good health. Input material: PBMCs. The CDR3 here is CASSLGRGIGNEKLFF. The DNA of the CDR3 is TGTGCCAGCAGCTTGGGACGGGGCATCGGTAATGAAAAACTGTTTTTT.